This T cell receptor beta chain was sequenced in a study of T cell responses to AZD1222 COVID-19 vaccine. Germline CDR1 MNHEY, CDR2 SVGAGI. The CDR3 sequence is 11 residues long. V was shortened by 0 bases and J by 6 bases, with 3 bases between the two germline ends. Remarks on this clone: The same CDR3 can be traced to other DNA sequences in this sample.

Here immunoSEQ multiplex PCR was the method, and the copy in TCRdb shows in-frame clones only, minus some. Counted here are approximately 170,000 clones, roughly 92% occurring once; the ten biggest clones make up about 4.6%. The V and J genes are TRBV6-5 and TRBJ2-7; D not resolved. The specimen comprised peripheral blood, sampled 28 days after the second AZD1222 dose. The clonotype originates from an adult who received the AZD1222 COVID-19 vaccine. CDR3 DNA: TGTGCCAGCAGTTACTCGGGCGAGCAGTACTTC. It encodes CASSYSGEQYF.